Listed below are T cell receptor beta chains from one sample, sequenced in a study of blood T cells in healthy people across ages. Using its own MiXCR run on the 5' RACE reads, TCRdb lists one record per CDR3 protein. Of about 640,000 distinct CDR3 sequences listed, roughly 58% were seen once; the top ten hold 35% to 40%. The sample comprised blood. These TCRs come from a man in his 60s in good health. Each CDR3 is given with its conserved first and last residue. A D gene is named only where the DNA matches it firmly. Only part of the rows carry a size: once, few, many, or a class if the clone is expanded.

size | J | D | length | V | CDR3 | DNA
NA | TRBJ2-3 | NA | 12 | TRBV5-1 | CASSLEWHTQYF | TGCGCCAGCAGCTTGGAATGGCATACGCAGTATTTT
NA | TRBJ2-7 | TRBD1 | 15 | TRBV20-1 | CSAEPGQGFLREQYF | TGCAGTGCAGAACCGGGACAGGGTTTTTTACGCGAGCAGTACTTC
NA | TRBJ2-7 | NA | 16 | TRBV6-5 | CASSYSWTGGEGEQYF | TGTGCCAGCAGTTACTCTTGGACTGGTGGGGAAGGGGAGCAGTACTTC
NA | TRBJ2-7 | TRBD2 | 19 | TRBV4-1 | CASSQDWTSGGTAVYEQYF | TGCGCCAGCAGCCAAGATTGGACTAGCGGGGGCACGGCAGTCTACGAGCAGTACTTC
few | TRBJ2-7 | NA | 13 | TRBV18 | CASSPQGGGEQYF | TGTGCCAGCTCACCCCAGGGCGGTGGCGAGCAGTACTTC
NA | TRBJ2-1 | NA | 14 | TRBV5-6 | CASSRDITYNEQFF | TGTGCCAGCAGCCGGGACATTACCTACAATGAGCAGTTCTTC
NA | TRBJ2-3 | NA | 15 | TRBV9 | CASAYRGASTDTQYF | TGTGCCAGCGCCTACCGGGGGGCTAGCACAGATACGCAGTATTTT
few | TRBJ2-3 | NA | 15 | TRBV7-2 | CASSSTASTTDTQYF | TGTGCCAGCAGCTCCACGGCCTCGACCACAGATACGCAGTATTTT
NA | TRBJ2-3 | NA | 17 | TRBV28 | CASSPYSGTLNTDTQYF | TGTGCCAGCAGCCCATATTCCGGGACTTTAAATACAGATACGCAGTATTTT
NA | TRBJ2-1 | TRBD1 | 13 | TRBV18 | CASSPPDRGLEFF | TGTGCCAGCTCACCACCGGACAGGGGTTTGGAGTTCTTC
few | TRBJ2-5 | NA | 14 | TRBV10-3 | CAISETGSGETQYF | TGTGCCATCAGTGAGACAGGGAGCGGGGAGACCCAGTACTTC
NA | TRBJ2-5 | TRBD2 | 14 | TRBV11-2 | CASSSNTGGETQYF | TGTGCCAGCAGCTCCAACACGGGGGGAGAGACCCAGTACTTC
NA | TRBJ2-7 | TRBD1 | 14 | TRBV14 | CASSRRTGAYEQYF | TGTGCCAGCAGCCGCCGGACAGGGGCCTACGAGCAGTACTTC
few | TRBJ1-4 | TRBD1 | 14 | TRBV7-2 | CASSLQGNNEKLFF | TGTGCCAGCAGCCTACAGGGGAATAATGAAAAACTGTTTTTT
NA | TRBJ1-1 | NA | 11 | TRBV29-1 | CSVDLGAEAFF | TGCAGCGTTGATCTGGGGGCGGAAGCTTTCTTT
many | TRBJ2-3 | TRBD2 | 15 | TRBV5-1 | CASSLGLAGTDTQYF | TGTGCCAGCAGTTTAGGACTAGCTGGCACAGATACGCAGTATTTT
NA | TRBJ2-5 | NA | 14 | TRBV3-1 | CASSQELASETQYF | TGTGCCAGCAGCCAAGAGTTAGCCTCGGAGACCCAGTACTTC
NA | TRBJ2-7 | TRBD1 | 14 | TRBV28 | CASSSTDRVYEQYF | TGTGCCAGCAGTTCAACGGACAGGGTATACGAGCAGTACTTC
NA | TRBJ2-3 | NA | 13 | TRBV29-1 | CSATPQGTDTQYF | TGCAGCGCAACGCCCCAGGGCACAGATACGCAGTATTTT
few | TRBJ2-5 | TRBD2 | 15 | TRBV24-1 | CATSDPGTSWETQYF | TGTGCCACCAGTGATCCCGGGACTAGCTGGGAGACCCAGTACTTC
few | TRBJ2-7 | NA | 14 | TRBV20-1 | CSARGPAAVYEQYF | TGCAGTGCTAGGGGACCAGCGGCGGTATACGAGCAGTACTTC
NA | TRBJ2-7 | NA | 13 | TRBV10-3 | CAISESASDEQYF | TGTGCCATCAGTGAGTCTGCGTCAGACGAGCAGTACTTC
NA | TRBJ1-5 | NA | 15 | TRBV20-1 | CSARPRGAADQPQHF | TGCAGTGCTAGGCCACGAGGGGCGGCGGATCAGCCCCAGCATTTT
NA | TRBJ1-1 | TRBD1 | 16 | TRBV7-9 | CASSLGAAQGATEAFF | TGTGCCAGCAGTCTTGGGGCTGCACAGGGGGCAACTGAAGCTTTCTTT
NA | TRBJ2-3 | TRBD1 | 11 | TRBV6-2/TRBV6-3 | CASSLGQKQYF | TGTGCCAGCAGTTTGGGACAGAAGCAGTATTTT
NA | TRBJ1-5 | NA | 14 | TRBV12-3/TRBV12-4 | CASSWGGARQPQHF | TGTGCCAGCAGTTGGGGGGGGGCGCGCCAGCCCCAGCATTTT